The following is a TCR beta chain sequence with its context. The junction had 9 bases not matched to a gene; V was cut back by 0 bases and J by 4 bases. This CDR3 has 17 amino acids. CDR1 and CDR2 (germline): LNHDA, SQIVND (reference sequence). These data are taken from a study of blood T cell repertoires in COVID-19. Repertoires were generated with immunoSEQ multiplex PCR, while TCRdb's copy carries only in-frame clones and drops some. Here the sample spans some 120,000 clones, about 88% being singletons. The chain is built from TRBV19 and TRBJ2-1; 7 bases are shared with TRBD1. Sequencing was performed on peripheral blood. The sequence was obtained from a man aged 55 to 69 with COVID-19, enrolled during active disease. Here the CDR3 reads CASSIDFGTDFYNEQFF. In nucleotides, the CDR3 is TGTGCCAGTAGTATAGACTTCGGGACAGACTTTTACAATGAGCAGTTCTTC.